This TCR beta chain was sequenced in a study of T-cell reconstitution after alpha-beta-depleted transplantation in children. CDR3 length: 14 amino acids. The germline V gene encodes CDR1 SGHRS and CDR2 YFSETQ. Trimming removed 2 bases from V and 4 bases from J, with 11 bases in between. This clonotype was observed a few times. As it was prepared, the TCRbeta library received unique molecular identifiers. TCRdb independently ran MiXCR on the PCR reads; one entry per CDR3 protein. The sample lists roughly 300,000 distinct CDR3 sequences; 9.5% to 10% were seen once. Sequencing was performed on PBMCs from the stem cell graft donor, taken from the stem cell graft. The TCR was taken from a human donor who donated a stem cell graft to a child with SCID. This sequence joins TRBV5-1 and TRBJ2-3; maybe TRBD2 (6 bases). CDR3 DNA sequence: TGCGCCAGCAGCTTCACCCGACTAGCAGATACGCAGTATTTT. Translating it yields CASSFTRLADTQYF.